This T cell receptor (beta chain) was sequenced in a study of blood T cell repertoires in COVID-19. Study information: Specimens from acute and convalescent COVID-19 originated in the United States, Italy and Spain. T cells, B-cell-depleted T cells, or PBMCs provided the cDNA or gDNA that served as material.

The CDR3 extends over 16 amino acids. V dropped 3 bases and J dropped 8; count of bases not matched to a gene: 6. Germline V CDR1 and CDR2: LNHDA, SQIVND (reference sequence). Original data processing: By means of reference gene primer amplification, nucleated cell counts were estimated. Measured with immunoSEQ multiplex PCR; TCRdb has only the in-frame clones, and not every one. V and J calls plus clone size are reproduced from that table; the DNA served to infer D and trimming. The sample lists tens of thousands of clones; over 75% were seen once. This receptor was obtained from a woman in her sixties or seventies with acute or convalescent COVID-19. V usage is TRBV19 and J usage is TRBJ2-1; 14 bases fit TRBD2. Sample: peripheral blood. The CDR3 DNA reads as TGTGCCAGTAGTATTTTCGGACTAGCGGGGGGCCATGAGCAGTTCTTC. It yields the protein CASSIFGLAGGHEQFF.